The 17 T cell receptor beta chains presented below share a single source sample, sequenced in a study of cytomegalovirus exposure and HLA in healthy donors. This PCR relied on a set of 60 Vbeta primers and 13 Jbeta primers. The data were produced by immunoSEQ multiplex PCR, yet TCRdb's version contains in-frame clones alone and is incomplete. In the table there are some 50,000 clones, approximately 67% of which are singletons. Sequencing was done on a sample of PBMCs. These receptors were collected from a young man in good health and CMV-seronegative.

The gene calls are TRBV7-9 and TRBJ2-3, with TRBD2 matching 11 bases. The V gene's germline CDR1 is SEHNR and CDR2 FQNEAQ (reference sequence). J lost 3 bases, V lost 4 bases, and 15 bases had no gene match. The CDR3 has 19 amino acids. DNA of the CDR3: TGTGCCAGCAGCTCGATGGTAGCGGGAGGGCTAAGGGTAACAGATACGCAGTATTTT. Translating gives CASSSMVAGGLRVTDTQYF.

This CDR3 is CASSDSQGEWQQFF. The CDR3 DNA reads as TGTGCCAGCAGTGATTCGCAGGGGGAATGGCAGCAGTTCTTC. This chain joins TRBV2 and TRBJ2-1; 7 nucleotides line up with TRBD1. Losses at the gene ends were 3 bases for V and 11 bases for J; bases not matched to a gene: 10. The CDR3 is made up of 14 amino acids. In germline, CDR1 is SNHLY, CDR2 FYNNEI. Looking up the rest from reference TRBV2 and TRBJ2-1 gives the full variable domain: EPEVTQTPSHQVTQMGQEVILRCVPISNHLYFYWYRQILGQKVEFLVSFYNNEISEKSEIFDDQFSVERPDGSNFTLKIRSTKLEDSAMYFCASSDSQGEWQQFFGPGTRLTVL.

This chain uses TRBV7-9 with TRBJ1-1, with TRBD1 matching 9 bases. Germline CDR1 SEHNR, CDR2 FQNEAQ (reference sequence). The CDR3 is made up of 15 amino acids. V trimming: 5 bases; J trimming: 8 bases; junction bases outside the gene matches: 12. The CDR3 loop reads CASSHRDRAYGEAFF. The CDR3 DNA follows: TGTGCCAGCAGCCACCGGGACAGGGCGTACGGGGAAGCTTTCTTT.

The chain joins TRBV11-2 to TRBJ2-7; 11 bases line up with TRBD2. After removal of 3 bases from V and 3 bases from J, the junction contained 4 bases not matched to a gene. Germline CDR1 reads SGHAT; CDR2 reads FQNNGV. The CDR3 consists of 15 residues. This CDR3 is CASSFSGTSGYEQYF. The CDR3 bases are TGTGCCAGCAGCTTCTCCGGGACTAGCGGCTACGAGCAGTACTTC.

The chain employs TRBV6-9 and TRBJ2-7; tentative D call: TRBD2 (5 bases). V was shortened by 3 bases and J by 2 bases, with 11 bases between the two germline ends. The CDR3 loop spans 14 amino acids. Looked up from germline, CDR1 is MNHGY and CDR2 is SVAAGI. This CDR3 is CASSYGLDAYEQYF. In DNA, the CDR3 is TGTGCCAGCAGTTACGGACTGGATGCCTACGAGCAGTACTTC.

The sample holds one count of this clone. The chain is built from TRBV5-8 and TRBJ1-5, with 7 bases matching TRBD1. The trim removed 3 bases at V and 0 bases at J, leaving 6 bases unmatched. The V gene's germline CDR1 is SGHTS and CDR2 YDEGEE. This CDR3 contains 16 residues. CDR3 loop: CASSWGDSYSNQPQHF. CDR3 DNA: TGTGCCAGCAGCTGGGGGGACAGTTATAGCAATCAGCCCCAGCATTTT.

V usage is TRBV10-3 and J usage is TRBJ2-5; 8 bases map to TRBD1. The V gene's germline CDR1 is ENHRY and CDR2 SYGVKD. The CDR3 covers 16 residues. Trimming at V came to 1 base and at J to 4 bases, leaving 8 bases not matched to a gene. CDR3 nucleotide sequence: TGTGCCATCAGTGAGTTACGGGCAGGGGGCATAGAGACCCAGTACTTC. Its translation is CAISELRAGGIETQYF.

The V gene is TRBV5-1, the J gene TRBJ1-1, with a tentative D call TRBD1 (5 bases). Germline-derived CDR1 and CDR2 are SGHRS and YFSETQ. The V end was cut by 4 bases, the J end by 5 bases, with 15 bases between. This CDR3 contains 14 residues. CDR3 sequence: CASSPLGLDTEAFF. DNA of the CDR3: TGCGCCAGCAGCCCCTTGGGGCTGGATACTGAAGCTTTCTTT.

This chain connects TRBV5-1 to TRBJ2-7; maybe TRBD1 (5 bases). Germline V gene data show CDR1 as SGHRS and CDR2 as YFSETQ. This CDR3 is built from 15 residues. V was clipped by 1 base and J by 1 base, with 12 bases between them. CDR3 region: CASSLWQGLSYEQYF. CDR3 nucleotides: TGCGCCAGCAGCTTGTGGCAGGGCCTGTCCTACGAGCAGTACTTC.

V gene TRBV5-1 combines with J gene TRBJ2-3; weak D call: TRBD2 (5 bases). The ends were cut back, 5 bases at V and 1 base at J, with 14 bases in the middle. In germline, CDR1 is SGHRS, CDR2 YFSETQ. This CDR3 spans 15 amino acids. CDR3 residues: CASRPGGYGTDTQYF. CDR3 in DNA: TGCGCCAGCAGACCAGGCGGGTATGGCACAGATACGCAGTATTTT.

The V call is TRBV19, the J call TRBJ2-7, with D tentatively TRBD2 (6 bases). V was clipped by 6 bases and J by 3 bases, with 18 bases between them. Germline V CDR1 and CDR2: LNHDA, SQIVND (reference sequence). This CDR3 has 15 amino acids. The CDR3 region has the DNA TGTGCCAGTAGCTCACTAGAGGGACTTGACTACGAGCAGTACTTC. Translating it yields CASSSLEGLDYEQYF.

The CDR3 DNA reads as TGTGCCATCAGTGAGCCCATAGCGGGATTGGGCAATGAGCAGTTCTTC. It encodes CAISEPIAGLGNEQFF. V and J are TRBV10-3 and TRBJ2-1; 8 nucleotides match TRBD2. The germline V gene encodes CDR1 ENHRY and CDR2 SYGVKD. The CDR3 runs 16 residues. The V segment lost 2 bases and the J segment 6 bases; nucleotides outside the gene matches: 9.

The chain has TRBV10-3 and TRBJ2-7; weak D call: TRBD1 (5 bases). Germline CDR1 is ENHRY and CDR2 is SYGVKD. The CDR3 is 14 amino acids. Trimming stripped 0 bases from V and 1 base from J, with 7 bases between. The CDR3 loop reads CAISESQGSYEQYF. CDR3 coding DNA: TGTGCCATCAGTGAGTCGCAGGGATCCTACGAGCAGTACTTC.

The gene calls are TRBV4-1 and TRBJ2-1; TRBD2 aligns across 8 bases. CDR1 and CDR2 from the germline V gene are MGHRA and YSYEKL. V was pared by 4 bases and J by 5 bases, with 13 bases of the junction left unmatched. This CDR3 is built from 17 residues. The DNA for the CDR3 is TGCGCCAGCAGCCGTCATACTAGCGGCCCCAAAAACAATGAGCAGTTCTTC. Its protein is CASSRHTSGPKNNEQFF.

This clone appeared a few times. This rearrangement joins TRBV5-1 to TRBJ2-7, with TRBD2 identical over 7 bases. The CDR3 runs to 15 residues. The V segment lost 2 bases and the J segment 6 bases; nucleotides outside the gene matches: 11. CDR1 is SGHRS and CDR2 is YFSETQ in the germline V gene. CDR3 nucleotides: TGCGCCAGCAGCTTTTACGGTCCGTGGGGGGGCGAGCAGTACTTC. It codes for CASSFYGPWGGEQYF.

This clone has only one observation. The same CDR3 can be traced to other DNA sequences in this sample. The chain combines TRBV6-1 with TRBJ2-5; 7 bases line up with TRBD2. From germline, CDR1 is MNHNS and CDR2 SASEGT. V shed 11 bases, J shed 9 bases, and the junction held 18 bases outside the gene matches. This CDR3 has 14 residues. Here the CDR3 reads CAVRTSGSMRAQYF. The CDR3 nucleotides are TGTGCCGTCCGGACTAGTGGGAGTATGAGGGCCCAGTACTTC.

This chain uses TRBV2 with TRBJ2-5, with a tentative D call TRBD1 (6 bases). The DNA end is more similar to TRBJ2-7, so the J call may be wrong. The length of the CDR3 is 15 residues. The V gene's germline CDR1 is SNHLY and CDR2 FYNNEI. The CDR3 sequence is CASSPQGISSYEQYF. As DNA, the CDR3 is TGTGCCAGCAGTCCTCAGGGGATAAGCTCCTACGAGCAGTACTTC.